This T cell receptor (beta chain) appears in the sequencing data of a study of Graves' ophthalmopathy and Graves' hyperthyroidism. Study-wide context: Hyperthyroidism counted as stable given no ophthalmopathy within 18 months of follow-up.

Patients were excluded if they had other autoimmune diseases or uncontrolled infections, and likewise if pregnancy or lactation applied. Each diagnosis was determined on the basis of clinical symptoms, serum thyroxine, TRAb, thyroid ultrasound and orbital computed tomography. This clonotype was counted ten times or more. Its specificity is unknown. The CDR3 extends over 14 amino acids. V was pared by 5 bases and J by 7 bases, with 5 bases of the junction left unmatched. Germline V gives CDR1 PRHDT, CDR2 FYEKMQ (reference sequence). RNA transcripts yielded amplified TCR beta CDR3 regions. Second-round multiplex PCR followed a first-round RT-PCR using HTBI primers. TCRdb re-called the multiplex PCR reads with MiXCR, one entry per CDR3 protein. The sample contains about 500,000 distinct CDR3 sequences, less than 40% of which appear only once. General study points: Blood also held most thyroid clonotypes expanded above 0.001 frequency.

The clonotype comes from an adult man with Graves' hyperthyroidism. The sequencing sample was made of peripheral blood or thyroid tissue (not recorded which). V gene TRBV13 combines with J gene TRBJ1-2; 12 bases match TRBD1. The CDR3 DNA is TGTGCCAGCAGCCCGGGACAGGGGGCGATTGGCTACACCTTC. Its translation: CASSPGQGAIGYTF.